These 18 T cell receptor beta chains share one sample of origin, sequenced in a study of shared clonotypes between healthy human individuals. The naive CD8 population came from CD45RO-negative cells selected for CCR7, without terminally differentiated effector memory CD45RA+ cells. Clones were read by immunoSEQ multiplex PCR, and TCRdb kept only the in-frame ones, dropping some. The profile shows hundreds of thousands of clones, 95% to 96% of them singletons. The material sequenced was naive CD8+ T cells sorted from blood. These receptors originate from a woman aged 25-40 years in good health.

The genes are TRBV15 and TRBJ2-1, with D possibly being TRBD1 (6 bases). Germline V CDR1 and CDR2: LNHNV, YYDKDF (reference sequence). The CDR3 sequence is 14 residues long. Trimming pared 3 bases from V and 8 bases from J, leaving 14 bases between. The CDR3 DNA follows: TGTGCCACCAGCAGTGGGGGACATTCGGATGAGCAGTTCTTC. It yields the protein CATSSGGHSDEQFF.

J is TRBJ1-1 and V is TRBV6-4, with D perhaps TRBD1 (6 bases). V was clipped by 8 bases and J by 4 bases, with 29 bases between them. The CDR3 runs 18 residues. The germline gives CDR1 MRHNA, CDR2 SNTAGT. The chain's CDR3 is CASPAARTADGGRTEAFF. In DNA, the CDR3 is TGTGCCAGCCCAGCAGCAAGGACAGCTGATGGAGGGCGCACTGAAGCTTTCTTT.

The CDR3 DNA follows: TGTGCCATCGGGAGCTCCTACGAGCAGTACTTC. Translating gives CAIGSSYEQYF. The chain couples TRBV2 to TRBJ2-7, with D possibly matching TRBD2 (6 bases). V lost 10 bases, J lost 0 bases, and 7 bases lay in between. The length of the CDR3 is 11 residues. Germline CDR1 reads SNHLY; CDR2 reads FYNNEI. Full variable domain (rest looked up from reference TRBV2 and TRBJ2-7): EPEVTQTPSHQVTQMGQEVILRCVPISNHLYFYWYRQILGQKVEFLVSFYNNEISEKSEIFDDQFSVERPDGSNFTLKIRSTKLEDSAMYFCAIGSSYEQYFGPGTRLTVT.

CDR3 region: CASSYLEGDTEAFF. CDR3 sequence (DNA): TGTGCCAGCAGTTATTTGGAGGGGGACACTGAAGCTTTCTTT. The chain links TRBV6-5 to TRBJ1-1; possible D gene TRBD1, 6 bases. CDR3 length: 14 residues. In germline, CDR1 is MNHEY, CDR2 SVGAGI. V was trimmed by 3 bases and J by 3 bases, leaving 11 bases between them.

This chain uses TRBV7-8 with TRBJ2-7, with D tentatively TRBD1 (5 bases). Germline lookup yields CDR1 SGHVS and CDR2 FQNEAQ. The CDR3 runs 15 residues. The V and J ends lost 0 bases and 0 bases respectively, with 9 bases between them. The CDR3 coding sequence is TGTGCCAGCAGCTTAGCAGGGGTCGCCTCCTACGAGCAGTACTTC. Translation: CASSLAGVASYEQYF.

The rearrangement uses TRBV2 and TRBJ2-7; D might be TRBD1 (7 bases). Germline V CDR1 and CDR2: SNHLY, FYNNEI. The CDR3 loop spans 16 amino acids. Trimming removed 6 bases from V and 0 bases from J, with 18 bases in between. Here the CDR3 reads CASSPVGQDYSYEQYF. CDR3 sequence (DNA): TGTGCCAGCAGCCCAGTTGGACAGGACTACTCCTACGAGCAGTACTTC.

CDR3 coding DNA: TGTGCAACCGGTGTCGAGGGAGGCTCCTACGAGCAGTACTTC. This translates into CATGVEGGSYEQYF. The V and J genes are TRBV19 and TRBJ2-7; TRBD2 is a possible D gene (6 bases). The germline CDR1 and CDR2 sequences are LNHDA and SQIVND (reference sequence). The CDR3 totals 14 residues. Combining the CDR3 with reference TRBV19 and TRBJ2-7 gives the whole variable domain DGGITQSPKYLFRKEGQNVTLSCEQNLNHDAMYWYRQDPGQGLRLIYYSQIVNDFQKGDIAEGYSVSREKKESFPLTVTSAQKNPTAFYLCATGVEGGSYEQYFGPGTRLTVT.

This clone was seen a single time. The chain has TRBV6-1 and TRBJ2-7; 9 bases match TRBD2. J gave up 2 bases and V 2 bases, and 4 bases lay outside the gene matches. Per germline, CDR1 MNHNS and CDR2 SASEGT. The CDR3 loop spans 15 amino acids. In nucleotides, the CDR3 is TGTGCCAGCAGTGAAAGGGGACTAGCCACCTACGAGCAGTACTTC. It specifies CASSERGLATYEQYF.

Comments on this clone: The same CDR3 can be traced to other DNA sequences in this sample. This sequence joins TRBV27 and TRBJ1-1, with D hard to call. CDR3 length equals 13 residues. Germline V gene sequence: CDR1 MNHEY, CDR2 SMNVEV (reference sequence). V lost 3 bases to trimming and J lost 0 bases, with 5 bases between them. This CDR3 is CASSFGLNTEAFF. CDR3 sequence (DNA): TGTGCCAGCAGTTTTGGATTGAACACTGAAGCTTTCTTT.

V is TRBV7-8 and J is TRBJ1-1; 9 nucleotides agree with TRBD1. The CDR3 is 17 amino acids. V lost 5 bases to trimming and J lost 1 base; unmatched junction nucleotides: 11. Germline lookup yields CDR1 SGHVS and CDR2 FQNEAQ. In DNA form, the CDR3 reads TGTGCCAGCAGCCAACAACCCGGGACAGGGTGGAACACTGAAGCTTTCTTT. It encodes CASSQQPGTGWNTEAFF.

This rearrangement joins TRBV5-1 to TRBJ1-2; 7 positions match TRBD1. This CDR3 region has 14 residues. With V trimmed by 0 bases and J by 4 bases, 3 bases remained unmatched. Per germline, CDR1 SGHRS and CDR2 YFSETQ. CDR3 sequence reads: CASSLEGGAYGYTF. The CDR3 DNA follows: TGCGCCAGCAGCTTGGAAGGGGGCGCCTATGGCTACACCTTC.

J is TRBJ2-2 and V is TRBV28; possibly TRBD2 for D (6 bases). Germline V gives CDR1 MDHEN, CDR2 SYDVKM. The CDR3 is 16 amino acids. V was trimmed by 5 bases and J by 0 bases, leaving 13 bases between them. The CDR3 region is CASSGGWQTNTGELFF. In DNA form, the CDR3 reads TGTGCCAGCAGTGGGGGGTGGCAGACGAACACCGGGGAGCTGTTTTTT.

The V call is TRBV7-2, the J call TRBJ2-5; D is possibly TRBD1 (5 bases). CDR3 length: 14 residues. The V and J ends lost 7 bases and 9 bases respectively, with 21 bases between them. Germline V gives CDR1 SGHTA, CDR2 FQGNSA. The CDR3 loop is CASTLGLATRAQYF. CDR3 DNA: TGTGCCAGCACCTTGGGGTTGGCTACCAGGGCCCAGTACTTC.

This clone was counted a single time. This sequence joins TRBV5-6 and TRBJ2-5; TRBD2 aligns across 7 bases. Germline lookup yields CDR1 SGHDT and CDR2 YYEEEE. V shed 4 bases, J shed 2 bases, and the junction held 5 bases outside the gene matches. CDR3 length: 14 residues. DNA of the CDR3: TGTGCCAGCAGCGGTCTAGCGGTTCAAGAGACCCAGTACTTC. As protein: CASSGLAVQETQYF.

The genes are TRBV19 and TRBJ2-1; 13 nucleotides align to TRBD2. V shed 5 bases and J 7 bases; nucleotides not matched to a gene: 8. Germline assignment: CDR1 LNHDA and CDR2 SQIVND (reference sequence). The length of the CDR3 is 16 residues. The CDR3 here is CASSARTSGSWNEQFF. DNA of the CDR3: TGTGCCAGTAGTGCAAGGACTAGCGGGAGTTGGAATGAGCAGTTCTTC. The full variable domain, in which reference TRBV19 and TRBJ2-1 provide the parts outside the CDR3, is DGGITQSPKYLFRKEGQNVTLSCEQNLNHDAMYWYRQDPGQGLRLIYYSQIVNDFQKGDIAEGYSVSREKKESFPLTVTSAQKNPTAFYLCASSARTSGSWNEQFFGPGTRLTVL.

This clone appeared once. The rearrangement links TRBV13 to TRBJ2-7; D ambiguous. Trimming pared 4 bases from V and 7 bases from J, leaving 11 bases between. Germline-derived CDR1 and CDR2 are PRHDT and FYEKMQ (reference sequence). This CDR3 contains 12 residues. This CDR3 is CASSYLRTEQYF. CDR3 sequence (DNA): TGTGCCAGCAGCTACTTGAGAACTGAGCAGTACTTC.

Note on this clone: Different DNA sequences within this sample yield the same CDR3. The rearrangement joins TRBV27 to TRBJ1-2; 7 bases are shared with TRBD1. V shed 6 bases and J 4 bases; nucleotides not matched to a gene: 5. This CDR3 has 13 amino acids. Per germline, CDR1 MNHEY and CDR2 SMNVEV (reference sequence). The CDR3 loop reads CASSLRQGYGYTF. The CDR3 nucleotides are TGTGCCAGCAGCCTTAGACAGGGCTATGGCTACACCTTC.

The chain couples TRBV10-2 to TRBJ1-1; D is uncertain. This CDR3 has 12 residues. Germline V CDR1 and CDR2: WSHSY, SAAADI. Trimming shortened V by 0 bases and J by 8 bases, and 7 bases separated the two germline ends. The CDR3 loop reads CASSESGGEAFF. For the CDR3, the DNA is TGCGCCAGCAGTGAGTCGGGCGGCGAAGCTTTCTTT.